The 25 T cell receptor beta chains in this list originate from one sample, sequenced in a study of blood T cells in healthy people across ages. It was with a sample-barcoded 5' primer and a J-beta primer mix that a second PCR of roughly 7 to 12 cycles was run. TCRdb reprocessed the 5' RACE reads via MiXCR and lists one record per CDR3 protein. The repertoire has approximately 830,000 distinct CDR3 sequences, less than 80% of them found once; the top ten carry 25% to 35%. Sequencing was carried out using blood. Receptors originate from a man aged 25-40 years in good health.

This chain joins TRBV4-2 and TRBJ2-5; a weak D match, TRBD2 (6 bases). Germline CDR1 and CDR2: LGHNA and YNFKEQ. The CDR3 contains 14 residues. V gave up 3 bases and J gave up 11 bases, with 19 bases separating them. The CDR3 DNA follows: TGTGCCAGCAGCCAGCAGACGATGGGAGGTGAGCAGTACTTC. It translates to CASSQQTMGGEQYF.

The rearrangement uses TRBV27 and TRBJ2-7, with 7 bases lining up with TRBD1. This CDR3 region has 14 residues. V was pared by 7 bases and J by 3 bases, with 9 bases of the junction left unmatched. Germline-derived CDR1 and CDR2 are MNHEY and SMNVEV (reference sequence). The CDR3 spells CASTSQGEFYEQYF. The CDR3 bases are TGTGCCAGCACCTCTCAGGGGGAATTCTACGAGCAGTACTTC.

This chain joins TRBV10-3 and TRBJ2-5, with a tentative D call TRBD2 (5 bases). Per the germline V gene, CDR1 is ENHRY and CDR2 is SYGVKD. The CDR3 is made up of 13 amino acids. V was trimmed by 5 bases and J by 2 bases, leaving 9 bases between them. CDR3 nucleotide sequence: TGTGCCATCAGTAGAGGACTTCAAGAGACCCAGTACTTC. Its translation: CAISRGLQETQYF.

About this clonotype: This may be a read error, as it is one base from a much larger clone. The chain carries TRBV20-1 and TRBJ2-1; 7 positions agree with TRBD1. Germline-derived CDR1 and CDR2 are DFQATT and SNEGSKA (reference sequence). The CDR3 sequence is 16 residues long. The DNA for the CDR3 is TGCAGTGCTCCCAAGCCGCAAACAGGGGAGTACAAGGAGCAGTTCTTC. Translated, it gives CSAPKPQTGEYKEQFF.

V usage is TRBV10-3 and J usage is TRBJ2-5; D is perhaps TRBD2 (6 bases). This CDR3 contains 15 residues. Germline loops: CDR1 ENHRY, CDR2 SYGVKD. Between the trimmed V and J ends, which lost 3 bases and 5 bases, there was a span of 16 bases. The CDR3: CAISEPGRRDETQYF. DNA of the CDR3: TGTGCCATCAGTGAACCGGGGAGGCGCGACGAGACCCAGTACTTC.

V gene TRBV6-1 combines with J gene TRBJ2-3; tentatively, D is TRBD2 (6 bases). The V end was cut by 1 base, the J end by 4 bases, with 18 bases between. The germline gives CDR1 MNHNS, CDR2 SASEGT. This CDR3 has 17 amino acids. The CDR3 DNA sequence: TGTGCCAGCAGTGAAGTTCCAGGGACTCTTATGTCAGATACGCAGTATTTT. Its protein is CASSEVPGTLMSDTQYF.

J is TRBJ1-5 and V is TRBV12-3 or TRBV12-4; 7 bases are a match to TRBD1. V trimming: 5 bases; J trimming: 0 bases; junction bases outside the gene matches: 1. This CDR3 is built from 14 residues. The CDR3: CASSGTVSNQPQHF. The CDR3 DNA follows: TGTGCCAGCAGTGGGACAGTTAGCAATCAGCCCCAGCATTTT.

This sequence joins TRBV3-1 and TRBJ2-1; 10 bases map to TRBD1. The CDR3 is made up of 15 amino acids. Germline-derived CDR1 and CDR2 are LGHDT and YNNKEL (reference sequence). V lost 2 bases, J lost 5 bases, and 3 bases stayed unmatched. This CDR3 is CASSQMGTGDNEQFF. In DNA, the CDR3 is TGTGCCAGCAGCCAAATGGGGACAGGGGACAATGAGCAGTTCTTC.

The chain recombines TRBV9 with TRBJ2-7; D is possibly TRBD1 (6 bases). V was clipped by 0 bases and J by 5 bases, with 12 bases between them. The CDR3 contains 14 residues. Germline lookup yields CDR1 SGDLS and CDR2 YYNGEE. CDR3 sequence (DNA): TGTGCCAGCAGCGTAGAGATGGGGGCGGACGAGCAGTACTTC. This translates into CASSVEMGADEQYF.

The chain couples TRBV15 to TRBJ2-7, with D possibly being TRBD1 or TRBD2 (5 bases each). CDR1 and CDR2 (germline): LNHNV, YYDKDF (reference sequence). The length of the CDR3 is 15 residues. The V gene lost 0 bases and the J gene lost 5 bases, with 14 bases spanning the gap. CDR3 region: CATSRDSGRGNEQYF. The DNA for the CDR3 is TGTGCCACCAGCAGAGATAGTGGACGGGGCAACGAGCAGTACTTC. Full variable domain (rest looked up from reference TRBV15 and TRBJ2-7): DAMVIQNPRYQVTQFGKPVTLSCSQTLNHNVMYWYQQKSSQAPKLLFHYYDKDFNNEADTPDNFQSRRPNTSFCFLDIRSPGLGDTAMYLCATSRDSGRGNEQYFGPGTRLTVT.

This chain uses TRBV2 with TRBJ1-4, with no clear D. Trimming removed 7 bases from V and 0 bases from J, with 9 bases in between. The CDR3 totals 14 residues. Per germline, CDR1 SNHLY and CDR2 FYNNEI. The CDR3 spells CASTGIATNEKLFF. The CDR3 DNA reads as TGTGCCAGCACAGGCATTGCAACTAATGAAAAACTGTTTTTT.

The chain links TRBV20-1 to TRBJ2-5, with D possibly called TRBD1 or TRBD2 (5 bases each). The J call may be faulty, since TRBJ2-7 better matches the DNA end. From germline, CDR1 is DFQATT and CDR2 SNEGSKA (reference sequence). The CDR3 has 13 residues. The CDR3: CSASPRASFEQYF. The CDR3 nucleotides read TGCAGTGCTAGCCCCAGGGCTAGCTTCGAGCAGTACTTC.

CDR3 nucleotide sequence: TGTGCCAGCAGCCAAGAACGACTAGCCTCCTACAATGAGCAGTTCTTC. This codes for CASSQERLASYNEQFF. This chain links TRBV4-2 with TRBJ2-1; 7 bases map to TRBD2. Trimming took 0 bases from V and 0 from J; bases not matched to a gene: 2. The CDR3 consists of 16 residues. Germline values: CDR1 LGHNA, CDR2 YNFKEQ.

V gene TRBV24-1 combines with J gene TRBJ2-5; TRBD1 matches 8 bases. The CDR3 contains 18 residues. From germline, CDR1 is KGHDR and CDR2 SFDVKD. V was pared by 0 bases and J by 1 base, with 9 bases of the junction left unmatched. The CDR3 loop reads CATSDLRYTGGGQETQYF. The CDR3 nucleotides are TGTGCCACCAGTGATTTGCGCTACACAGGGGGAGGCCAAGAGACCCAGTACTTC.

This chain uses TRBV9 with TRBJ2-7, with 9 bases lining up with TRBD1. CDR1 SGDLS and CDR2 YYNGEE come from the germline V gene. The CDR3 covers 14 residues. After removal of 4 bases from V and 4 bases from J, the junction contained 6 bases not matched to a gene. The CDR3, as DNA: TGTGCCAGCAGCCCCCGGGACAGGGAGTACGAGCAGTACTTC. This translates into CASSPRDREYEQYF.

The count of this clonotype is one. V and J are TRBV20-1 and TRBJ2-3; 7 nucleotides agree with TRBD2. Looked up from germline, CDR1 is DFQATT and CDR2 is SNEGSKA (reference sequence). The ends lost 1 base at V and 8 bases at J; junction bases unmatched: 15. The length of the CDR3 is 16 residues. Here the CDR3 DNA reads TGCAGTGCTAGAGGAGTGATTCAGACTAGCTACGTTACGCAGTATTTT. Amino acid sequence: CSARGVIQTSYVTQYF.

The V call is TRBV6-2 or TRBV6-3, the J call TRBJ2-7, with 9 bases fitting TRBD1. CDR1 is MNHEY, CDR2 SVGEGT, per germline. This CDR3 spans 18 amino acids. V gave up 5 bases and J gave up 0 bases; unmatched junction bases: 14. The CDR3 nucleotides are TGTGCCAGCAGTCCTCTCCCGGGACAGGGTTCAAGCTCCTACGAGCAGTACTTC. Translating it yields CASSPLPGQGSSSYEQYF.

This clonotype was picked up a small number of times. The chain links TRBV7-2 to TRBJ2-5; no clear D gene. Trimming took off 2 bases at V and 0 bases at J, with 16 bases between the two ends. This CDR3 has 17 residues. The germline gives CDR1 SGHTA, CDR2 FQGNSA. Here the CDR3 reads CASSLTGPDWYQETQYF. In DNA, the CDR3 is TGTGCCAGCAGCTTAACCGGGCCGGATTGGTACCAAGAGACCCAGTACTTC.

This clonotype was observed a few times. The chain has TRBV5-1 and TRBJ2-7, with TRBD2 matching 11 bases. The CDR3 runs 15 residues. The trim removed 3 bases at V and 2 bases at J, leaving 4 bases unmatched. Germline CDR1 is SGHRS and CDR2 is YFSETQ. The CDR3: CASSSTSGEPYEQYF. In nucleotides, the CDR3 is TGCGCCAGCAGCTCGACTAGCGGGGAACCCTACGAGCAGTACTTC.

J is TRBJ1-5 and V is TRBV7-2, with D perhaps matching TRBD1 (5 bases). Germline lookup yields CDR1 SGHTA and CDR2 FQGNSA. Trimming stripped 0 bases from V and 7 bases from J, with 10 bases between. The CDR3 length is 14 residues. This CDR3 reads CASSLASGPQPQHF. CDR3 bases: TGTGCCAGCAGCTTAGCGTCGGGGCCCCAGCCCCAGCATTTT.

Only a few counts were recorded for this clonotype. The chain is built from TRBV5-1 and TRBJ2-7; 9 positions match TRBD1. The J segment lost 4 bases and the V segment lost 0 bases, leaving 5 bases of the junction unmatched. This CDR3 contains 15 residues. Germline CDR1 is SGHRS and CDR2 is YFSETQ. In nucleotides, the CDR3 is TGCGCCAGCAGCTTGGAACAGGGGGCTTCGTACGAGCAGTACTTC. Translated, it gives CASSLEQGASYEQYF.

This clonotype has just one count. The chain employs TRBV20-1 and TRBJ1-6; D uncertain. Trimming took off 0 bases at V and 8 bases at J, with 17 bases between the two ends. This CDR3 contains 16 residues. Germline V gene lookup returns CDR1 DFQATT and CDR2 SNEGSKA (reference sequence). CDR3 sequence: CSARDSQATDHSPLHF. CDR3 DNA sequence: TGCAGTGCTAGAGATTCGCAGGCCACTGATCATTCACCCCTCCACTTT.

In this sample, this clonotype turned up once. The chain has TRBV6-2 or TRBV6-3 and TRBJ2-3; 7 bases are shared with TRBD2. Trimming at V came to 0 bases and at J to 4 bases, leaving 7 bases not matched to a gene. The CDR3 sequence is 16 residues long. The germline V gene has CDR1 MNHEY and CDR2 SVGEGT. This CDR3 reads CASSYSPGEGADTQYF. CDR3 sequence (DNA): TGTGCCAGCAGTTACTCGCCCGGGGAGGGAGCAGATACGCAGTATTTT.

The J gene is TRBJ2-3, the V gene TRBV7-3; the D is unclear. With 5 bases removed from V and 4 bases from J, the gap between germline ends came to 7 bases. Germline V gene sequence: CDR1 SGHTA, CDR2 FQGTGA. CDR3 length: 12 residues. The CDR3 DNA is TGTGCCAGCAGCGCGTATGCAGATACGCAGTATTTT. Translated, it gives CASSAYADTQYF. Supplemented by reference TRBV7-3 and TRBJ2-3, the full variable domain reads GAGVSQTPSNKVTEKGKYVELRCDPISGHTALYWYRQSLGQGPEFLIYFQGTGAADDSGLPNDRFFAVRPEGSVSTLKIQRTERGDSAVYLCASSAYADTQYFGPGTRLTVL.

The chain couples TRBV7-8 to TRBJ1-6, with TRBD1 identical over 7 bases. This CDR3 comprises 15 residues. Trimming cost V 2 bases and J 7 bases; bases outside gene matches: 5. Germline V gives CDR1 SGHVS, CDR2 FQNEAQ. CDR3 region: CASSLTRGENSPLHF. For the CDR3, the DNA is TGTGCCAGCAGCTTAACCAGGGGGGAGAATTCACCCCTCCACTTT.